A single sample gave rise to the 10 T cell receptor beta chains below, sequenced in a study of T cell changes during pregnancy in multiple sclerosis. Method: immunoSEQ multiplex PCR; TCRdb's copy keeps in-frame clones and lacks some. Altogether tens of thousands of clones are present, over 80% being singletons, with the ten largest covering around 0.91%. This sample comprised CD4+ T cells from peripheral blood mononuclear cells, obtained in the second trimester of pregnancy. The receptors originated from a female donor in good health, enrolled as a control in a pregnancy study.

CDR3 in amino acids: CASSFPGRSTEAFF. The CDR3 nucleotides are TGTGCCAGCAGCTTCCCAGGGCGAAGCACTGAAGCTTTCTTT. V gene TRBV7-2 combines with J gene TRBJ1-1; tentative D call: TRBD1 (5 bases). The CDR3 contains 14 residues. Trimming took 3 bases from V and 4 from J, leaving 12 bases between them. CDR1 and CDR2 from the germline V gene are SGHTA and FQGNSA.

The genes are TRBV11-2 and TRBJ2-7, with TRBD2 identical over 8 bases. The CDR3 has 15 amino acids. V shed 5 bases, J shed 5 bases, and the junction held 11 bases outside the gene matches. The germline V gene has CDR1 SGHAT and CDR2 FQNNGV. CDR3 coding DNA: TGTGCCAGCAGCCCTCTCCGGGAGGGCCTCCACGAGCAGTACTTC. This codes for CASSPLREGLHEQYF. Full variable domain (missing parts from reference TRBV11-2 and TRBJ2-7): EAGVAQSPRYKIIEKRQSVAFWCNPISGHATLYWYQQILGQGPKLLIQFQNNGVVDDSQLPKDRFSAERLKGVDSTLKIQPAKLEDSAVYLCASSPLREGLHEQYFGPGTRLTVT.

This rearrangement joins TRBV27 to TRBJ2-7, with TRBD2 matching over 10 bases. In germline, CDR1 is MNHEY, CDR2 SMNVEV (reference sequence). The CDR3 is made up of 14 amino acids. V lost 8 bases to trimming and J lost 7 bases; unmatched junction nucleotides: 11. The CDR3, as DNA: TGTGCCAGCTATGCTAGCGGGAGATTTTATGAGCAGTACTTC. Translated, it gives CASYASGRFYEQYF.

The V gene is TRBV28, the J gene TRBJ2-1; 12 bases fit TRBD2. The junction had 9 bases not matched to a gene; V was cut back by 3 bases and J by 12 bases. Germline CDR1 and CDR2: MDHEN and SYDVKM. The CDR3 is 15 amino acids. CDR3 in DNA: TGTGCCAGCAGTTTCCTGACTAGCGGGAGTGGGGTGCAGTTCTTC. This translates into CASSFLTSGSGVQFF.

The chain recombines TRBV9 with TRBJ2-7; 11 bases line up with TRBD2. With V trimmed by 4 bases and J by 6 bases, 6 bases remained unmatched. The CDR3 is 14 amino acids. Germline V lookup: CDR1 SGDLS, CDR2 YYNGEE. The chain's CDR3 is CASSPQGLAVEQYF. DNA for the CDR3: TGTGCCAGCAGCCCCCAGGGACTAGCGGTCGAGCAGTACTTC.

Here the CDR3 reads CATSRDVVAWNTEAFF. The CDR3 coding sequence is TGTGCCACCAGCAGAGATGTCGTAGCCTGGAACACTGAAGCTTTCTTT. The chain couples TRBV15 to TRBJ1-1; no definite D call. This CDR3 comprises 16 residues. V lost 0 bases to trimming and J lost 1 base, with 12 bases between them. Germline CDR1 reads LNHNV; CDR2 reads YYDKDF (reference sequence).

The chain links TRBV11-1 to TRBJ2-7; TRBD1 matches 7 bases. Germline CDR1 reads SGHAT; CDR2 reads FQDESV (reference sequence). The V and J ends lost 5 bases and 6 bases, in that order; junction bases with no gene match: 10. CDR3 length: 14 amino acids. CDR3: CASSPVTTGLEQYF. The CDR3 DNA sequence: TGTGCCAGCAGCCCGGTAACGACAGGGCTCGAGCAGTACTTC. The whole variable domain, remainder taken from reference TRBV11-1 and TRBJ2-7, is EAEVAQSPRYKITEKSQAVAFWCDPISGHATLYWYRQILGQGPELLVQFQDESVVDDSQLPKDRFSAERLKGVDSTLKIQPAELGDSAMYLCASSPVTTGLEQYFGPGTRLTVT.

J is TRBJ1-6 and V is TRBV29-1, with D maybe TRBD1 (5 bases). Trimming shortened V by 6 bases and J by 9 bases, and 18 bases separated the two germline ends. The V gene's germline CDR1 is SQVTM and CDR2 ANQGSEA. This CDR3 is 14 amino acids long. DNA for the CDR3: TGCAGCGTGGGGCCTCGGGAGACTACTTCACCCCTCCACTTT. Amino acid sequence: CSVGPRETTSPLHF.

The CDR3 is CASSLASGTYEQYF. For the CDR3, the DNA is TGCGCCAGCAGCTTGGCTAGCGGGACCTACGAGCAGTACTTC. V is TRBV5-1 and J is TRBJ2-7; 9 bases map to TRBD2. The CDR3 extends over 14 amino acids. The ends lost 0 bases at V and 2 bases at J; junction bases unmatched: 0. CDR1 SGHRS and CDR2 YFSETQ come from the germline V gene.

The chain employs TRBV6-6 and TRBJ2-7; possibly TRBD1 for D (7 bases). Germline V gene data show CDR1 as MNHNY and CDR2 as SVGAGI (reference sequence). The CDR3 spans 14 residues. Trimming removed 8 bases from V and 4 bases from J, with 18 bases in between. Written as DNA, the CDR3 is TGTGCCAGCGGAGGGGCACCAGGGGGTTACGAGCAGTACTTC. It codes for CASGGAPGGYEQYF.